This T cell receptor (beta chain) was found in a study of quantifying T cell responses using KT2 cells. About the research overall: TCR alpha and beta constant-region primers primed reverse transcription of RNA.

An oligo carrying a UMI was ligated to the cDNA 3' end. An equimolar mix of RC1.1 and RC1.2 primed the beta chain across TRBC1 and TRBC2. MiXCR, run by TCRdb on the UMI-ligation and nested PCR reads, gives a single entry per CDR3 protein. The table shows tens of thousands of distinct CDR3 sequences, with 9% to 15% occurring only once. This clonotype was counted ten times or more. V was cut by 0 bases and J by 1 base, with 6 bases left in between. The length of the CDR3 is 13 residues. Germline values: CDR1 GTSNPN, CDR2 SVGIG (reference sequence). The gene calls are TRBV30 and TRBJ1-1; D ambiguous. Sequenced sample: PBMCs spiked with cells of the T cell clone KT2. This clonotype was obtained from a human donor. The CDR3 loop is CAWSVAGNTEAFF. The CDR3, as DNA: TGTGCCTGGAGTGTAGCAGGGAACACTGAAGCTTTCTTT.